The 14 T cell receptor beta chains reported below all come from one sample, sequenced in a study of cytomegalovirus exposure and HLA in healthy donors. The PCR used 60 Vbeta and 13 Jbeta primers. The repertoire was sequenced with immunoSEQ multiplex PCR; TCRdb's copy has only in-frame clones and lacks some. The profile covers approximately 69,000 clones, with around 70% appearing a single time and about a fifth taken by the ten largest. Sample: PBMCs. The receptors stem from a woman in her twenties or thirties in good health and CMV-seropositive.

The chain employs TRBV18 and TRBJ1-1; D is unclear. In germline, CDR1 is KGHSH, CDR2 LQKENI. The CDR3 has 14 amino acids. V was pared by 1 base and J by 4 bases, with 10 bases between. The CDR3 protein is CASSPLSQLTEAFF. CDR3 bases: TGTGCCAGCTCACCACTTAGCCAGCTCACTGAAGCTTTCTTT.

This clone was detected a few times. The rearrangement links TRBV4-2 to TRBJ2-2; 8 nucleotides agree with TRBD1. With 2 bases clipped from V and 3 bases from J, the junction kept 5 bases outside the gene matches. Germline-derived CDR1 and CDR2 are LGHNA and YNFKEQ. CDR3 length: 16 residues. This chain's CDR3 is CASSQTGQGYTGELFF. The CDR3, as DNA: TGTGCCAGCAGCCAAACAGGACAGGGATACACCGGGGAGCTGTTTTTT.

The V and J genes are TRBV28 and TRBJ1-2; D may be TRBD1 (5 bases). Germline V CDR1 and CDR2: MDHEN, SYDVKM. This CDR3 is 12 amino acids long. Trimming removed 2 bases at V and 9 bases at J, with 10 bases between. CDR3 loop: CASSLAWGRYTF. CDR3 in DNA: TGTGCCAGCAGTTTAGCGTGGGGCCGCTACACCTTC.

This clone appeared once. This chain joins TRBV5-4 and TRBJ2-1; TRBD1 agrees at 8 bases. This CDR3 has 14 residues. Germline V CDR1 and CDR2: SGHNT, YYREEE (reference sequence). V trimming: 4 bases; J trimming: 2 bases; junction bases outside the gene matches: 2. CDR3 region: CASSRQGTYNEQFF. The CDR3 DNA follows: TGTGCCAGCAGCCGACAGGGGACCTACAATGAGCAGTTCTTC.

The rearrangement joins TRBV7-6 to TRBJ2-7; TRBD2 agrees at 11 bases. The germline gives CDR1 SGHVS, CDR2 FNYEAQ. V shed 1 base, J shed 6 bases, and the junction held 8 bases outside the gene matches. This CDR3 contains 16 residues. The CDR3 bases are TGTGCCAGCAGCTTAGGAGCTAGCGGGAGGAGAGTCGAGCAGTACTTC. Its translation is CASSLGASGRRVEQYF.

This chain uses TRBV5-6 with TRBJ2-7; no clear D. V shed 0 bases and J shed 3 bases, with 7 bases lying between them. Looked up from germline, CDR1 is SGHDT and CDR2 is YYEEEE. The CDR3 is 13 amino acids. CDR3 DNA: TGTGCCAGCAGCTTGGACACAAACTACGAGCAGTACTTC. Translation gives CASSLDTNYEQYF.

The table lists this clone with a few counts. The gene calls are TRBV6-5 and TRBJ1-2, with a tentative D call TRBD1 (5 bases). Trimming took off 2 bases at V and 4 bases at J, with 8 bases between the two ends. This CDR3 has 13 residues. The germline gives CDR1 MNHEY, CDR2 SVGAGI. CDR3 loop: CASSYTQGYGYTF. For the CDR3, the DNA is TGTGCCAGCAGTTACACGCAGGGCTATGGCTACACCTTC.

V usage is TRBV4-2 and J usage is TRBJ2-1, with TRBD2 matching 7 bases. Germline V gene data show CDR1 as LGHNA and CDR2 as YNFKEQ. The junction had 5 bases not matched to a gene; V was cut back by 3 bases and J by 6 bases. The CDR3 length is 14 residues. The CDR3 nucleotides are TGTGCCAGCAGCCACGGGACTACTTCCAATGAGCAGTTCTTC. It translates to CASSHGTTSNEQFF.

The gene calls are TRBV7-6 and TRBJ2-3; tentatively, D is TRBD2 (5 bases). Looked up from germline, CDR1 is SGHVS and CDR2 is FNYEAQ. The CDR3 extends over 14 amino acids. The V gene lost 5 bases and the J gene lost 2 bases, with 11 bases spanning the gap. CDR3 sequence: CASSLEEHTDTQYF. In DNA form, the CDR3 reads TGTGCCAGCAGCCTGGAGGAACACACAGATACGCAGTATTTT.

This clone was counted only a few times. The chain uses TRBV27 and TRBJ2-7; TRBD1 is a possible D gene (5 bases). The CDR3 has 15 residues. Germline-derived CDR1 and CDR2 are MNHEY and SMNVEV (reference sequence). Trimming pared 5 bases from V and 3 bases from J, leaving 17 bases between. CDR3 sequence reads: CASSTLDTSVYEQYF. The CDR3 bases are TGTGCCAGCAGTACTCTGGACACCTCCGTCTACGAGCAGTACTTC.

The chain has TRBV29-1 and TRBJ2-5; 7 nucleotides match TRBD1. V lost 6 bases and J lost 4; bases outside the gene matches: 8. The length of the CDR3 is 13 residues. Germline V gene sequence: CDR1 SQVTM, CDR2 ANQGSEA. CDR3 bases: TGCAGCGTCTTAGACAGGGCGGGAGAGACCCAGTACTTC. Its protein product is CSVLDRAGETQYF.

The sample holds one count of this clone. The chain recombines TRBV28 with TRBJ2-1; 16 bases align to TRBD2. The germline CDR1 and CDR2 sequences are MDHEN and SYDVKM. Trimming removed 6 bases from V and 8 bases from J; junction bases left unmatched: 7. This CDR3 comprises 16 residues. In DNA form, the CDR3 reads TGTGCCAGCAGGAATCCCGGGACTAGCGGGGGGGATGAGCAGTTCTTC. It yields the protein CASRNPGTSGGDEQFF. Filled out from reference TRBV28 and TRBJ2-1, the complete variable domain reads DVKVTQSSRYLVKRTGEKVFLECVQDMDHENMFWYRQDPGLGLRLIYFSYDVKMKEKGDIPEGYSVSREKKERFSLILESASTNQTSMYLCASRNPGTSGGDEQFFGPGTRLTVL.

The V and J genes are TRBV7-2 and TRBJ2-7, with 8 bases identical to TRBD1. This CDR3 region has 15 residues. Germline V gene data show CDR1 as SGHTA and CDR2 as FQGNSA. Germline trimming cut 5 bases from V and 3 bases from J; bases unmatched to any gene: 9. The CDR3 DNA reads TGTGCCAGCAGCCCCAAGCAGGACAGGGTCTACGAGCAGTACTTC. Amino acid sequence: CASSPKQDRVYEQYF.

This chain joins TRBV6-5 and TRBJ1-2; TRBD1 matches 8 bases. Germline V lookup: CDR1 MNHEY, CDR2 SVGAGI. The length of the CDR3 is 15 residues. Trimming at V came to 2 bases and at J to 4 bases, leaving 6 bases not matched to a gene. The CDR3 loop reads CASSYEFTGGYGYTF. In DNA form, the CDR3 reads TGTGCCAGCAGTTACGAGTTTACAGGGGGCTATGGCTACACCTTC.